The subject of this entry is one T cell receptor beta chain. This CDR3 is built from 16 residues. CDR1 and CDR2 from the germline V gene are ENHRY and SYGVKD. V was clipped by 6 bases and J by 1 base; unmatched bases: 2. These data belong to a study of blood T cell repertoires in COVID-19. Study background: Whether acute or convalescent, the COVID-19 samples came from the United States, Italy and Spain.

Sequenced by immunoSEQ multiplex PCR; TCRdb stores in-frame clones only, minus some. The repertoire holds under 150,000 clones, with 69% as singletons. V and J are TRBV10-3 and TRBJ2-2, with 13 bases lining up with TRBD2. The receptor comes from a woman in her seventies with acute or convalescent COVID-19. The source material was peripheral blood. CDR3 protein: CAISRTSGRNTGELFF. The CDR3 DNA reads TGTGCCATCAGCAGGACTAGCGGGAGGAACACCGGGGAGCTGTTTTTT.